These T cell receptor beta chains were read from a single sample in a study of blood T cell repertoires in COVID-19. The assay was immunoSEQ multiplex PCR, and TCRdb's table has in-frame clones only and misses some. The sample has around 200,000 clones, 85% seen once. The sequenced sample was peripheral blood. These receptors came from an elderly woman with acute or convalescent COVID-19. CDR3s include the opening cysteine and the closing phenylalanine or tryptophan. Each record gives: D gene, clone size, V gene, J gene, CDR3 protein, CDR3 DNA. A D gene is named only where the DNA matches it firmly. Expanded clones get a size class; other rows say once, few or many, or leave the size out.

D gene: TRBD2; clone size: -; V gene: TRBV28; J gene: TRBJ2-7; CDR3 protein: CASSILAGGVYEQYF; CDR3 DNA: TGTGCCAGCAGTATTCTAGCGGGAGGTGTCTACGAGCAGTACTTC
D gene: TRBD2; clone size: -; V gene: TRBV2; J gene: TRBJ2-5; CDR3 protein: CASTETSRETQYF; CDR3 DNA: TGTGCCAGCACAGAGACTAGCCGAGAGACCCAGTACTTC
D gene: -; clone size: -; V gene: TRBV7-8; J gene: TRBJ2-1; CDR3 protein: CASSSQGGPYNEQFF; CDR3 DNA: TGTGCCAGCAGCTCCCAGGGAGGTCCCTACAATGAGCAGTTCTTC
D gene: TRBD1; clone size: few; V gene: TRBV2; J gene: TRBJ2-5; CDR3 protein: CASSEQGARETQYF; CDR3 DNA: TGTGCCAGCAGTGAACAGGGGGCCCGTGAGACCCAGTACTTC
D gene: TRBD1; clone size: -; V gene: TRBV9; J gene: TRBJ1-1; CDR3 protein: CASSVAGTGLNTEAFF; CDR3 DNA: TGTGCCAGCAGCGTAGCTGGGACAGGGCTGAACACTGAAGCTTTCTTT
D gene: TRBD2; clone size: once; V gene: TRBV4-1; J gene: TRBJ2-1; CDR3 protein: CASSEGTSSTLSYNEQFF; CDR3 DNA: TGCGCCAGCTCAGAAGGGACTAGCTCGACTCTATCCTACAATGAGCAGTTCTTC
D gene: -; clone size: -; V gene: TRBV28; J gene: TRBJ2-7; CDR3 protein: CASITGGGHEQYF; CDR3 DNA: TGTGCCAGCATAACGGGAGGGGGCCACGAGCAGTACTTC
D gene: -; clone size: -; V gene: TRBV30; J gene: TRBJ1-2; CDR3 protein: CAWSVGGIDGYTF; CDR3 DNA: TGTGCCTGGAGTGTGGGAGGTATAGATGGCTACACCTTC
D gene: TRBD2; clone size: -; V gene: TRBV4-3; J gene: TRBJ2-3; CDR3 protein: CASSTLAGREDTQYF; CDR3 DNA: TGCGCCAGCAGCACCTTAGCGGGACGGGAAGATACGCAGTATTTT
D gene: TRBD2; clone size: -; V gene: TRBV2; J gene: TRBJ2-3; CDR3 protein: CASRVTTSGSSDTQYF; CDR3 DNA: TGTGCCAGCAGGGTGACGACTAGCGGGAGTTCAGATACGCAGTATTTT
D gene: -; clone size: -; V gene: TRBV12-3/TRBV12-4; J gene: TRBJ1-3; CDR3 protein: CASTLSPGNTIYF; CDR3 DNA: TGTGCCAGCACCCTATCTCCTGGAAACACCATATATTTT
D gene: TRBD1; clone size: -; V gene: TRBV2; J gene: TRBJ1-5; CDR3 protein: CASGSQGDFNQPQHF; CDR3 DNA: TGTGCCAGCGGGTCCCAGGGGGATTTCAATCAGCCCCAGCATTTT
D gene: -; clone size: -; V gene: TRBV27; J gene: TRBJ1-3; CDR3 protein: CASSLHGWGPSGNTIYF; CDR3 DNA: TGTGCCAGCAGTTTACACGGCTGGGGCCCCTCTGGAAACACCATATATTTT
D gene: -; clone size: -; V gene: TRBV28; J gene: TRBJ1-2; CDR3 protein: CASSLFQGGYGYTF; CDR3 DNA: TGTGCCAGCAGTTTATTTCAGGGAGGCTATGGCTACACCTTC
D gene: TRBD2; clone size: -; V gene: TRBV30; J gene: TRBJ2-3; CDR3 protein: CAKNSASGRSDTQYF; CDR3 DNA: TGTGCCAAGAACTCGGCTAGCGGGAGGTCTGATACGCAGTATTTT
D gene: TRBD1; clone size: -; V gene: TRBV11-2; J gene: TRBJ2-7; CDR3 protein: CASSSGQDYYEQYF; CDR3 DNA: TGTGCCAGCAGCTCGGGACAGGACTACTACGAGCAGTACTTC
D gene: -; clone size: -; V gene: TRBV18; J gene: TRBJ1-5; CDR3 protein: CASSHTVNSNQPQHF; CDR3 DNA: TGTGCCAGCTCACACACAGTGAATAGCAATCAGCCCCAGCATTTT
D gene: TRBD1; clone size: -; V gene: TRBV7-2; J gene: TRBJ2-3; CDR3 protein: CASSLVGQGALDTQYF; CDR3 DNA: TGTGCCAGCAGCTTAGTAGGACAGGGGGCTCTAGATACGCAGTATTTT
D gene: -; clone size: -; V gene: TRBV19; J gene: TRBJ2-5; CDR3 protein: CASSTYYEASSRETQYF; CDR3 DNA: TGTGCCAGTAGTACCTACTACGAGGCTTCTAGTCGGGAGACCCAGTACTTC
D gene: -; clone size: -; V gene: TRBV5-6; J gene: TRBJ1-2; CDR3 protein: CASSLRFAAGSGYTF; CDR3 DNA: TGTGCCAGCAGCCTTCGGTTTGCAGCCGGGAGCGGCTACACCTTC
D gene: -; clone size: -; V gene: TRBV29-1; J gene: TRBJ2-2; CDR3 protein: CSAQRDWAGTGELFF; CDR3 DNA: TGCAGCGCCCAGAGGGATTGGGCAGGCACCGGGGAGCTGTTTTTT
D gene: -; clone size: -; V gene: TRBV5-1; J gene: TRBJ1-1; CDR3 protein: CASSLFLYTEAFF; CDR3 DNA: TGCGCCAGCAGCTTGTTTTTATACACTGAAGCTTTCTTT
D gene: TRBD1; clone size: -; V gene: TRBV5-1; J gene: TRBJ1-3; CDR3 protein: CASSPASATGSGNTIYF; CDR3 DNA: TGCGCCAGCAGCCCGGCCAGTGCGACAGGGTCTGGAAACACCATATATTTT
D gene: -; clone size: -; V gene: TRBV9; J gene: TRBJ1-2; CDR3 protein: CASSVQGLPNYGYTF; CDR3 DNA: TGTGCCAGCAGCGTGCAGGGGCTCCCTAACTATGGCTACACCTTC
D gene: -; clone size: -; V gene: TRBV28; J gene: TRBJ1-1; CDR3 protein: CASSFRITPPMNTEAFF; CDR3 DNA: TGTGCCAGCAGTTTCAGGATCACACCACCTATGAACACTGAAGCTTTCTTT
D gene: -; clone size: -; V gene: TRBV18; J gene: TRBJ1-2; CDR3 protein: CASSRTDPNYGYTF; CDR3 DNA: TGTGCCAGCTCCCGGACAGACCCTAACTATGGCTACACCTTC
D gene: -; clone size: -; V gene: TRBV9; J gene: TRBJ2-7; CDR3 protein: CASTPGRGSYEQYF; CDR3 DNA: TGTGCCAGCACCCCGGGGAGGGGGTCCTACGAGCAGTACTTC
D gene: -; clone size: -; V gene: TRBV19; J gene: TRBJ1-4; CDR3 protein: CASSIAGRAGVAANEKLFF; CDR3 DNA: TGTGCCAGTAGTATAGCCGGCAGGGCAGGGGTGGCGGCTAATGAAAAACTGTTTTTT
D gene: -; clone size: -; V gene: TRBV6-5; J gene: TRBJ2-7; CDR3 protein: CASKSGLLVDEQYF; CDR3 DNA: TGTGCCAGCAAAAGCGGGTTGCTGGTAGACGAGCAGTACTTC